This is a list of T cell receptor beta chains from one sample in a study of blood T cell repertoires in COVID-19. The data were produced by immunoSEQ multiplex PCR, yet TCRdb's version contains in-frame clones alone and is incomplete. The table shows some 180,000 clones, with approximately 89% occurring only once. The sample taken for sequencing was PBMCs or T cells enriched from blood (not recorded which). These receptors were taken from a man in his forties or fifties who had recovered from COVID-19. The CDR3 runs from the conserved cysteine through the conserved F or W. The order of the fields is D gene, J gene, V gene, clone size, CDR3 DNA, CDR3 protein. D genes are given only for firm matches. For some rows the clone size is stated as once, few or many, or as a class when expanded; others skip it.

D gene: TRBD2; J gene: TRBJ2-3; V gene: TRBV4-1; clone size: NA; CDR3 DNA: TGCGCCAGCAGCCAAGACAGACTAGCGGGAGCGATGGATACGCAGTATTTT; CDR3 protein: CASSQDRLAGAMDTQYF
D gene: TRBD1; J gene: TRBJ2-1; V gene: TRBV27; clone size: NA; CDR3 DNA: TGTGCCAGCAGTTACCGGACAGGGATGACGACCAATGAGCAGTTCTTC; CDR3 protein: CASSYRTGMTTNEQFF
D gene: NA; J gene: TRBJ1-1; V gene: TRBV12-3/TRBV12-4; clone size: NA; CDR3 DNA: TGTGCCAGCGGTTTTGGGGGGTCAGCTTTCTTT; CDR3 protein: CASGFGGSAFF
D gene: NA; J gene: TRBJ1-1; V gene: TRBV19; clone size: once; CDR3 DNA: TGTGCCAGTAGTACACAGGGTGGAACTGAAGCTTTCTTT; CDR3 protein: CASSTQGGTEAFF
D gene: NA; J gene: TRBJ2-5; V gene: TRBV24-1; clone size: NA; CDR3 DNA: TGTGCCACCAGTGACAGGTACCAAGAGACCCAGTACTTC; CDR3 protein: CATSDRYQETQYF
D gene: NA; J gene: TRBJ2-3; V gene: TRBV7-3; clone size: few; CDR3 DNA: TGTGCCAGCAGCTTGCAGGGTCTAAGCACAGATACGCAGTATTTT; CDR3 protein: CASSLQGLSTDTQYF
D gene: TRBD1; J gene: TRBJ2-7; V gene: TRBV19; clone size: NA; CDR3 DNA: TGTGCCAGCGCTACAGGGGATACTAGGGGGACCTACGAGCAGTACTTC; CDR3 protein: CASATGDTRGTYEQYF
D gene: TRBD1; J gene: TRBJ1-5; V gene: TRBV5-4; clone size: NA; CDR3 DNA: TGTGCCAGCAGCTTACAGGGGGAGGGCCAGCCCCAGCATTTT; CDR3 protein: CASSLQGEGQPQHF
D gene: TRBD1; J gene: TRBJ2-6; V gene: TRBV5-1; clone size: NA; CDR3 DNA: TGCGCCAGCAGCTTGGACAGGGGTCGTGGGGCCAACGTCCTGACTTTC; CDR3 protein: CASSLDRGRGANVLTF
D gene: TRBD1; J gene: TRBJ2-7; V gene: TRBV12-5; clone size: NA; CDR3 DNA: TGTGCTAGTGGTTTGCTGCAGGGGGTGAGCTCCTACGAGCAGTACTTC; CDR3 protein: CASGLLQGVSSYEQYF
D gene: TRBD1; J gene: TRBJ1-1; V gene: TRBV9; clone size: NA; CDR3 DNA: TGTGCCAGCAGCGTAGAACCCCTTCGGGACAGCAACACTGAAGCTTTCTTT; CDR3 protein: CASSVEPLRDSNTEAFF
D gene: TRBD1; J gene: TRBJ2-2; V gene: TRBV28; clone size: few; CDR3 DNA: TGTGCCAGCAGTTCCAACGACAGGGAAGGCGGGGAGCTGTTTTTT; CDR3 protein: CASSSNDREGGELFF
D gene: TRBD1; J gene: TRBJ1-5; V gene: TRBV6-1; clone size: NA; CDR3 DNA: TGTGCCAGCAGTGAAGCGTTGGGACAGGGTAGCAATCAGCCCCAGCATTTT; CDR3 protein: CASSEALGQGSNQPQHF
D gene: TRBD2; J gene: TRBJ2-3; V gene: TRBV28; clone size: NA; CDR3 DNA: TGTGCCAGCAGAGCGGGAGCGCGCACAGATACGCAGTATTTT; CDR3 protein: CASRAGARTDTQYF
D gene: NA; J gene: TRBJ1-1; V gene: TRBV9; clone size: NA; CDR3 DNA: TGTGCCAGCAGCGTAGGGCCCCTCAGGATCGAGGGTAAGGCTTTCTTT; CDR3 protein: CASSVGPLRIEGKAFF
D gene: NA; J gene: TRBJ2-7; V gene: TRBV27; clone size: NA; CDR3 DNA: TGTGCCAGCAGTTTATACGGGAGTGGCGAGCAGTACTTC; CDR3 protein: CASSLYGSGEQYF
D gene: TRBD1; J gene: TRBJ1-1; V gene: TRBV30; clone size: once; CDR3 DNA: TGTGCCTGGGGGGTGACAGGGACGAACACTGAAGCTTTCTTT; CDR3 protein: CAWGVTGTNTEAFF
D gene: TRBD2; J gene: TRBJ2-5; V gene: TRBV11-2; clone size: NA; CDR3 DNA: TGTGCCAGCAGCTTAGGTGGACTAGCGGTTCTAGAGACCCAGTACTTC; CDR3 protein: CASSLGGLAVLETQYF
D gene: TRBD1; J gene: TRBJ2-5; V gene: TRBV9; clone size: NA; CDR3 DNA: TGTGCCAGCAGCCCCAGACAGGGAGAGACCCAGTACTTC; CDR3 protein: CASSPRQGETQYF
D gene: TRBD1; J gene: TRBJ1-2; V gene: TRBV11-3; clone size: NA; CDR3 DNA: TGTGCCAGCAGCTTAGAGAAGACAGGGGGGACCTATGGCTACACCTTC; CDR3 protein: CASSLEKTGGTYGYTF
D gene: TRBD1; J gene: TRBJ1-4; V gene: TRBV19; clone size: NA; CDR3 DNA: TGTGCCAGCTCCGGGACAGGGATGGAAAAACTGTTTTTT; CDR3 protein: CASSGTGMEKLFF
D gene: TRBD2; J gene: TRBJ2-7; V gene: TRBV27; clone size: NA; CDR3 DNA: TGTGCCAGCAGTTTAGCGGGAGGTCTCGAGCAGTACTTC; CDR3 protein: CASSLAGGLEQYF